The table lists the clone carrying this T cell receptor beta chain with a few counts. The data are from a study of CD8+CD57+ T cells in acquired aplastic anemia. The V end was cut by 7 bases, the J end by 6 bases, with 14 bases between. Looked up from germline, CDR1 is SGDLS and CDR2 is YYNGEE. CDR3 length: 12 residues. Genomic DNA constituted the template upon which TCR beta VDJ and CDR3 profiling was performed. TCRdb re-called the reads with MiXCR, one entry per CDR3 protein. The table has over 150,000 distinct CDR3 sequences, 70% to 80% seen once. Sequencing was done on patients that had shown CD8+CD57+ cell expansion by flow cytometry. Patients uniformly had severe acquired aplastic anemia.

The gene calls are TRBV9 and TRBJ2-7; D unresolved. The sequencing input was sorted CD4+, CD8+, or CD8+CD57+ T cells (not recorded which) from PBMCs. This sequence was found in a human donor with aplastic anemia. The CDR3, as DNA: TGTGCCAGCGCCCAGTTGGCCGTCGAGCAGTACTTC. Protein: CASAQLAVEQYF.